The next 18 T cell receptor beta chains were all read from a single sample in a study of T cells in Graves' hyperthyroidism and ophthalmopathy. Authors of the study amplified TCR beta CDR3 regions from RNA transcripts. During a first-round RT-PCR of the TCR CDR3, the HTBI primer set was used. TCRdb passed the multiplex PCR reads through MiXCR, listing each CDR3 protein once. The repertoire holds 660,000 or so distinct CDR3 sequences, with roughly 20% as singletons. Sequenced sample: blood. The source of these receptors is a man aged 25 to 45 with Graves' ophthalmopathy.

This clonotype was observed many times. The chain joins TRBV6-1 to TRBJ1-1; no clear D. The CDR3 is 14 amino acids. The ends were cut back, 8 bases at V and 0 bases at J, with 13 bases in the middle. Germline lookup yields CDR1 MNHNS and CDR2 SASEGT. The chain's CDR3 is CASPAGLMNTEAFF. CDR3 bases: TGTGCCAGCCCCGCCGGTCTCATGAACACTGAAGCTTTCTTT.

This clonotype was counted at least ten times. The CDR3 sequence: CASSLTGSVGYTF. The CDR3 coding sequence is TGTGCCAGCAGTTTAACAGGGTCGGTTGGCTACACCTTC. The V gene is TRBV27, the J gene TRBJ1-2, with TRBD1 as a possible D gene (6 bases). Per the germline V gene, CDR1 is MNHEY and CDR2 is SMNVEV (reference sequence). Between the trimmed V and J ends, which lost 2 bases and 7 bases, there was a span of 11 bases. This CDR3 has 13 residues.

This clonotype was seen at least ten times. The chain uses TRBV3-1 and TRBJ1-1; TRBD1 agrees at 10 bases. This CDR3 is built from 14 residues. Germline V lookup: CDR1 LGHDT, CDR2 YNNKEL (reference sequence). The J segment lost 4 bases and the V segment lost 4 bases, leaving 3 bases of the junction unmatched. The CDR3 sequence: CASSLRTGGTEAFF. In DNA, the CDR3 is TGTGCCAGCAGCCTCAGGACAGGGGGCACTGAAGCTTTCTTT.

This chain connects TRBV12-3 or TRBV12-4 to TRBJ2-1, with 10 bases identical to TRBD2. The ends lost 4 bases at V and 8 bases at J; junction bases unmatched: 5. The CDR3 is made up of 14 amino acids. CDR3 nucleotide sequence: TGTGCCAGCAGTTCTAGCGGGAGAATGCATGAGCAGTTCTTC. It encodes CASSSSGRMHEQFF.

This clonotype has a count of ten or more. The chain uses TRBV12-3 or TRBV12-4 and TRBJ1-4; D not certain. V was pared by 3 bases and J by 7 bases, with 12 bases between. The CDR3 has 14 amino acids. CDR3 region: CASSLGRHREKLFF. CDR3 nucleotides: TGTGCCAGCAGTTTGGGCAGGCACCGTGAAAAACTGTTTTTT.

V usage is TRBV7-9 and J usage is TRBJ2-3; D gene unclear. Germline CDR1 is SEHNR and CDR2 is FQNEAQ (reference sequence). This CDR3 is built from 15 residues. V was pared by 3 bases and J by 2 bases, with 12 bases between. This CDR3 is CASSLTEASTDTQYF. The DNA for the CDR3 is TGTGCCAGCAGCTTGACTGAAGCCTCCACAGATACGCAGTATTTT.

This clonotype was seen a few times. The chain joins TRBV12-3 or TRBV12-4 to TRBJ2-3, with D possibly TRBD2 on 6 matching bases. CDR3 length: 11 residues. V was pared by 5 bases and J by 8 bases, with 8 bases between. CDR3 residues: CASSIGSTQYF. The DNA of the CDR3 is TGTGCCAGCAGTATCGGGAGTACGCAGTATTTT.

This clonotype was picked up many times. V gene TRBV11-2 combines with J gene TRBJ2-2; D uncertain. This CDR3 is 14 amino acids long. Germline V lookup: CDR1 SGHAT, CDR2 FQNNGV. V lost 5 bases, J lost 0 bases, and 7 bases lay in between. The CDR3, as DNA: TGTGCCAGCAGCGGAGTGGCGAACACCGGGGAGCTGTTTTTT. This sequence encodes CASSGVANTGELFF.

This clonotype has at least ten counts. V and J are TRBV12-3 or TRBV12-4 and TRBJ2-2, with TRBD2 matching over 8 bases. V lost 3 bases, J lost 0 bases, and 0 bases stayed unmatched. The CDR3 length is 15 residues. The CDR3 here is CASSFSGANTGELFF. CDR3 bases: TGTGCCAGCAGTTTTAGCGGGGCGAACACCGGGGAGCTGTTTTTT.

There are a few counts of this clonotype. This chain links TRBV6-1 with TRBJ2-1; 10 nucleotides line up with TRBD2. With 7 bases clipped from V and 6 bases from J, the junction kept 3 bases outside the gene matches. The CDR3 has 13 residues. Germline V CDR1 and CDR2: MNHNS, SASEGT. The CDR3 region is CASTEREGNEQFF. CDR3 coding DNA: TGTGCCAGCACCGAGCGGGAGGGCAATGAGCAGTTCTTC.

Notes on this clonotype: This may arise from a read error, as a much more abundant clone is one base away. The chain carries TRBV20-1 and TRBJ2-1; D is unresolved. Deletions cut 5 bases from V and 4 bases from J, with 3 bases between. CDR3 length: 10 residues. Germline CDR1 is DFQATT and CDR2 is SNEGSKA (reference sequence). The CDR3 DNA sequence: TGCAGTGCTGTTTACAATGAGCAGTTCTTC. This encodes CSAVYNEQFF.

The chain uses TRBV5-1 and TRBJ2-3; D possibly uses TRBD1 or TRBD2 (5 bases each). This CDR3 is 13 amino acids long. The germline gives CDR1 SGHRS, CDR2 YFSETQ. V was cut by 0 bases and J by 10 bases, with 12 bases left in between. DNA for the CDR3: TGCGCCAGCAGCTTGGCCAGGGAGAATGCGCAGTATTTT. Translated: CASSLARENAQYF.

This sequence joins TRBV3-1 and TRBJ2-7, with D possibly TRBD1 on 5 matching bases. Germline lookup yields CDR1 LGHDT and CDR2 YNNKEL (reference sequence). The ends were cut back, 0 bases at V and 2 bases at J, with 14 bases in the middle. The CDR3 is 16 amino acids. The CDR3 protein is CASSQDAEGHTYEQYF. The CDR3 nucleotides read TGTGCCAGCAGCCAAGATGCGGAAGGACACACCTACGAGCAGTACTTC.

Worth noting for this clonotype: At one end, the junction sequence differs from germline, possibly due to a read error. The rearrangement links TRBV5-5 to TRBJ2-1; possible D gene TRBD1, 6 bases. CDR3 length: 13 residues. Germline assignment: CDR1 SGHKS and CDR2 YYEKEE (reference sequence). The CDR3 region is CASTLGTTDEQFF. CDR3 sequence (DNA): TGTGCCAGCACCTTGGGGACAACTGATGAGCAGTTCTTC. The variable domain in full, with the rest retrieved from reference TRBV5-5 and TRBJ2-1, is DAGVTQSPTHLIKTRGQQVTLRCSPISGHKSVSWYQQVLGQGPQFIFQYYEKEERGRGNFPDRFSARQFPNYSSELNVNALLLGDSALYLCASTLGTTDEQFFGPGTRLTVL.

The V gene is TRBV6-5, the J gene TRBJ1-2; 7 bases line up with TRBD1. The junction had 14 bases not matched to a gene; V was cut back by 0 bases and J by 10 bases. The CDR3 has 16 residues. CDR1 MNHEY and CDR2 SVGAGI come from the germline V gene. The CDR3, as DNA: TGTGCCAGCAGTTACTCGAGTATCGGGACAGTAGGGCCCTACACCTTC. This translates into CASSYSSIGTVGPYTF.

The J gene is TRBJ2-1, the V gene TRBV4-2; the D is unclear. Germline V CDR1 and CDR2: LGHNA, YNFKEQ. V gave up 0 bases and J gave up 9 bases, with 12 bases separating them. This CDR3 spans 14 amino acids. The CDR3 bases are TGTGCCAGCAGCCAAGATCTCCAGGCACGTGAGCAGTTCTTC. Protein: CASSQDLQAREQFF.

This clonotype showed up many times. This chain connects TRBV6-1 to TRBJ1-2; D unclear. Germline V gene lookup returns CDR1 MNHNS and CDR2 SASEGT. The ends were cut back, 1 base at V and 2 bases at J, with 11 bases in the middle. This CDR3 spans 15 amino acids. CDR3 in DNA: TGTGCCAGCAGTGAAGTTGGCAGGAGGAACTATGGCTACACCTTC. Protein sequence: CASSEVGRRNYGYTF.

The V gene is TRBV20-1, the J gene TRBJ2-1; the D call may be TRBD1 or TRBD2 (5 bases each). The CDR3 covers 16 residues. V was cut by 4 bases and J by 5 bases, with 21 bases left in between. The V gene's germline CDR1 is DFQATT and CDR2 SNEGSKA (reference sequence). The CDR3 here is CSAIGSSGPTHNEQFF. The CDR3 DNA reads TGCAGTGCTATCGGATCCTCGGGGCCCACCCACAATGAGCAGTTCTTC.